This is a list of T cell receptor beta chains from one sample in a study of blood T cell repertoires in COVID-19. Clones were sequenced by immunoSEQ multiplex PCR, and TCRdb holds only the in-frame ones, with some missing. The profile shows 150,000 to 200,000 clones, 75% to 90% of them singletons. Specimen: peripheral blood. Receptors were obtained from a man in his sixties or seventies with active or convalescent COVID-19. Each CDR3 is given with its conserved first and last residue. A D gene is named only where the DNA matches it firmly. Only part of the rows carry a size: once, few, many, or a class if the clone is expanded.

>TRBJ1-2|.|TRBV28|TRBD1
TGTGCCAGCAGGGAACAGGGGGCCTATGGCTACACCTTC
CASREQGAYGYTF
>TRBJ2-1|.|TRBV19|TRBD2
TGTGCCAGTAGTGCCCGACTAGCGGGAGGCCCGTCGGGTGAGCAGTTCTTC
CASSARLAGGPSGEQFF
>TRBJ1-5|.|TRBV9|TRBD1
TGTGCCAGCAGCGCTGGGACAGGGAATCAGCCCCAGCATTTT
CASSAGTGNQPQHF
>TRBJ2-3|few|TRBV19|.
TGTGCCAGTAGTATAGGTGGGGGGAAGAGCACAGATACGCAGTATTTT
CASSIGGGKSTDTQYF
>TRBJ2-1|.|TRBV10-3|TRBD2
TGTGCCATCAGTGACCCGGCTAGCGGGAGAAGGAATGAGCAGTTCTTC
CAISDPASGRRNEQFF
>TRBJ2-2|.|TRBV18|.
TGTGCCAGCTCACCAAATATGCCAGGGTTGAACACCGGGGAGCTGTTTTTT
CASSPNMPGLNTGELFF
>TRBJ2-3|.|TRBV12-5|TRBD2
TGTGCTAGTGGTTTGGCCGGGACTAGCGGGAGAAGTACGCAGTATTTT
CASGLAGTSGRSTQYF
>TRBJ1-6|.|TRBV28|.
TGTGCCAGCAGTTTGGGGCAGGGTGGTTCACCCCTCCACTTT
CASSLGQGGSPLHF
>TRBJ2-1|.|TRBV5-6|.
TGTGCCAGCAGTCCTGTTTTGTCAGGGTGGTACAATGAGCAGTTCTTC
CASSPVLSGWYNEQFF
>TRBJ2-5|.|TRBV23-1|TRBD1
TGCGCCAGCAGTAAGATGACCCGGCAGGGGGCGGAGGAGACCCAGTACTTC
CASSKMTRQGAEETQYF
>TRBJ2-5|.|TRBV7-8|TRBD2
TGTGCCAGCAGCTTAGAATTACTAGCGGGAGTTCCCCACCAAGAGACCCAGTACTTC
CASSLELLAGVPHQETQYF
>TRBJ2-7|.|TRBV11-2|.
TGTGCCAGCAGCTTAGAGCCGACCGCGGCCTACGAGCAGTACTTC
CASSLEPTAAYEQYF
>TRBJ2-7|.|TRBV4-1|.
TGCGCCAGCAGCCAAGATCCCCTTAACTACGAGCAGTACTTC
CASSQDPLNYEQYF
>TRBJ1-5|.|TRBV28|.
TGTGCCAGCAGACGGAGTTCGTATCAGCCCCAGCATTTT
CASRRSSYQPQHF
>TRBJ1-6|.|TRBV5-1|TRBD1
TGCGCCAGCAGCAGGACAGGGGGCCAACTAAATTCACCCCTCCACTTT
CASSRTGGQLNSPLHF
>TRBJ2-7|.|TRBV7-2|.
TGTGCCAGCAGCTTGAGGTTTGAGCCCTACGAGCAGTACTTC
CASSLRFEPYEQYF
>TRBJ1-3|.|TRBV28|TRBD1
TGTGCCAGCAGTACGCCCGGGACAGGGGGAAACACCATATATTTT
CASSTPGTGGNTIYF
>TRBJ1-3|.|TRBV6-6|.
TGTGCCAGCAGTTACGGCCTGGAGCTACTCCGGGTGCCCATATATTTT
CASSYGLELLRVPIYF
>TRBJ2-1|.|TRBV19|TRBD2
TGTGCCAGTAGTATGGGACTAGCGGACGCTGAGCAGTTCTTC
CASSMGLADAEQFF
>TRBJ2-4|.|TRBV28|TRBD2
TGTGCCAGCAGCAGGGTGTTAGCGGGAGAATTGAACATTCAGTACTTC
CASSRVLAGELNIQYF
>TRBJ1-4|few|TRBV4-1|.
TGCGCCAGCAGCCAAGTAACGTCGGTGACTAATGAAAAACTGTTTTTT
CASSQVTSVTNEKLFF
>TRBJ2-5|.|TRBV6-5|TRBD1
TGTGCCAGCAGCCCGGACAGGGTGAAACAAGAGACCCAGTACTTC
CASSPDRVKQETQYF
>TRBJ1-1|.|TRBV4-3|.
TGCGCCAGCAGCCAAGCGACAGGGAACACTGAAGCTTTCTTT
CASSQATGNTEAFF
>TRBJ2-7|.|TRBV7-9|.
TGTGCCAGCAGCTCCCAAACGGGCGAGCAGTACTTC
CASSSQTGEQYF